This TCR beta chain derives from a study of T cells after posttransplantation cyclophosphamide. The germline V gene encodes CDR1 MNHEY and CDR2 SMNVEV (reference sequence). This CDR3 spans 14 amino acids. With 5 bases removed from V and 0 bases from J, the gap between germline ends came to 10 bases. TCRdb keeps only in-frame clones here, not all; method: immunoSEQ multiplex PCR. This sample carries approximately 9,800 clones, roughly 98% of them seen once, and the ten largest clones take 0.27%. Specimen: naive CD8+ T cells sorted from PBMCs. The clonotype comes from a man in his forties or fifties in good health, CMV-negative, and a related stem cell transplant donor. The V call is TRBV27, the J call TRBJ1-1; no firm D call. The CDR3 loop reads CASSPTGMNTEAFF. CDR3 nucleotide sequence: TGTGCCAGCAGTCCGACGGGAATGAACACTGAAGCTTTCTTT.